This T cell receptor beta chain was profiled in a study of T cells in Graves' hyperthyroidism and ophthalmopathy. V gave up 4 bases and J gave up 4 bases, with 4 bases separating them. The CDR3 loop spans 11 amino acids. Germline V gives CDR1 MNHNS, CDR2 SASEGT. Participants, patients aged 18 to 65, had newly diagnosed hyperthyroidism with a duration under 2 months. The TCR beta CDR3 regions underwent amplification using RNA transcripts as the source. The TCR CDR3 first-round RT-PCR relied on the HTBI primer set. In TCRdb, the multiplex PCR reads were re-called with MiXCR into one record per CDR3 protein. The table lists hundreds of thousands of distinct CDR3 sequences, roughly 19% of them singletons. Turning to this clonotype: The antigen is unknown.

Overall study results and limits: Patients with ophthalmopathy were separated from those with stable hyperthyroidism by a 13 V-J model.

The genes are TRBV6-1 and TRBJ1-1; D ambiguous. Sample: blood. The receptor was isolated from a woman in her late teens or twenties with Graves' hyperthyroidism. CDR3 amino acids: CASSVATEAFF. As DNA, the CDR3 is TGTGCCAGCAGTGTTGCCACTGAAGCTTTCTTT.